This T cell receptor (beta chain) was captured in a study of shared clonotypes between healthy human individuals. As to this clone: What it recognizes is unknown.

Study-level results: All-four-donor shared clonotypes had higher generation probabilities than non-shared clonotypes did.

The germline gives CDR1 SGHRS, CDR2 YFSETQ. V dropped 6 bases and J dropped 8 bases, with 25 bases sitting between them. This CDR3 has 16 residues. Using immunoSEQ multiplex PCR, the repertoire was profiled, and TCRdb retains in-frame clones only, with some absent. Among some 1,600,000 clones, nearly 99% were seen once, and the ten largest hold about 0.45%. This chain links TRBV5-1 with TRBJ2-3; tentatively, D is TRBD1 or TRBD2 (5 bases each). This TCR came from a man aged 25-45 years in good health. Sequenced material: naive CD4+ T cells sorted from blood. Stated subset: CD45RA+ positively selected. CDR3 loop: CASTMGRPQAGVTQYF. The DNA of the CDR3 is TGCGCCAGCACCATGGGGCGGCCCCAGGCCGGGGTTACGCAGTATTTT.